This TCR beta chain was identified in a study of shared clonotypes between healthy human individuals. CDR1 and CDR2 (germline): SGHAT, FQNNGV. With 3 bases clipped from V and 1 base from J, the junction kept 1 base outside the gene matches. The CDR3 has 15 residues. The assay was immunoSEQ multiplex PCR, and TCRdb's table has in-frame clones only and misses some. The sample has roughly 170,000 clones; about 68% are singletons. The sequenced sample consisted of memory CD4+ T cells sorted from blood. The subset: CD45RA-negative fraction. The J gene is TRBJ2-3, the V gene TRBV11-2; 10 bases agree with TRBD2. This clonotype was obtained from a man younger than 40 in good health. The CDR3 spells CASSLGTSGTDTQYF. The DNA for the CDR3 is TGTGCCAGCAGCTTGGGGACTAGCGGCACAGATACGCAGTATTTT.